Sequencing of this T cell receptor (beta chain) was carried out in a study of monozygotic twins with inflammatory bowel disease. Germline CDR1 reads SEHNR; CDR2 reads FQNEAQ (reference sequence). This CDR3 has 12 amino acids. cDNA was made in eight separate reactions per sample. Each CDR3 protein gets one entry in TCRdb, which reprocessed the 5' RACE reads and gives no DNA. This table holds around 410,000 distinct CDR3 sequences. Sequenced input: blood. The origin of this receptor is a human donor with ulcerative colitis or Crohn's disease, or a healthy co-twin of an affected twin (not recorded which). The V call is TRBV7-9, the J call TRBJ1-2; TCRdb calls TRBD1, which cannot be checked without DNA. The chain's CDR3 is CASATGSHGYTF.